This T cell receptor (beta chain) was captured in a study of radiation and T cells in renal cell carcinoma. Study in general: Nephrectomy followed 15 Gy stereotactic body radiation by 4 weeks.

The time point here: baseline pretreatment blood. The treatment was: 15 Gy SBRT to primary tumor, nephrectomy 4 weeks later. The CDR3 totals 15 residues. Germline V CDR1 and CDR2: SGHRS, YFSETQ. With 0 bases removed from V and 3 bases from J, the gap between germline ends came to 12 bases. Study-wide results and caveats: In blood, top tumor clones expanded by 2 weeks, shrinking by 4.

The table came from immunoSEQ multiplex PCR; TCRdb's copy has only in-frame clones and leaves some out. The sample consists of about 95,000 clones, 70% to 90% of them appearing once. As concerns this clone: Its antigen is unidentified.

The receptor was isolated from a man aged 50 to 60 with renal cell carcinoma. The chain combines TRBV5-1 with TRBJ1-2; D unresolved. The material sequenced was blood, taken from a patient whose treatment included radiotherapy and nephrectomy. DNA for the CDR3: TGCGCCAGCAGCTTGGATGTAGGGTCACACTATGGCTACACCTTC. It codes for CASSLDVGSHYGYTF. The full variable domain, completed using reference TRBV5-1 and TRBJ1-2, is KAGVTQTPRYLIKTRGQQVTLSCSPISGHRSVSWYQQTPGQGLQFLFEYFSETQRNKGNFPGRFSGRQFSNSRSEMNVSTLELGDSALYLCASSLDVGSHYGYTFGSGTRLTVV.